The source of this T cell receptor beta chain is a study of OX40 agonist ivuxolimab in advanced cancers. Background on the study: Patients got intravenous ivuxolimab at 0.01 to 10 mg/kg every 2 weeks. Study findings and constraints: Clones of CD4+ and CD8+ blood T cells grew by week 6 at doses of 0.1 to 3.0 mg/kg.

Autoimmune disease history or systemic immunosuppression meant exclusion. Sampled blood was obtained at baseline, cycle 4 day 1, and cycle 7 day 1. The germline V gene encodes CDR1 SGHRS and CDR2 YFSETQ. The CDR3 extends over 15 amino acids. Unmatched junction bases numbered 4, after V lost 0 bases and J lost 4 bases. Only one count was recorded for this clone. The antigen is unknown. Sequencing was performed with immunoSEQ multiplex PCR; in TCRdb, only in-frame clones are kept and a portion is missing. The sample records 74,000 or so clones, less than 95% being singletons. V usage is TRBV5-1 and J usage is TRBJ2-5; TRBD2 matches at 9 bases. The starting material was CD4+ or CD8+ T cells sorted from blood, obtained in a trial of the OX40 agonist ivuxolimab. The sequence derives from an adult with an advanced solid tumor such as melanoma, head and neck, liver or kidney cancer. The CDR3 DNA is TGCGCCAGCAGCTTGGGCGGGGGGGCACCAGAGACCCAGTACTTC. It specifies CASSLGGGAPETQYF.